A selection of T cell receptor beta chains follows, all from one sample in a study of blood T cells in healthy people across ages. TCRdb re-derived calls from the 5' RACE reads in MiXCR, one entry per CDR3 protein. This table has 600,000 to 850,000 distinct CDR3 sequences, about 25% appearing once. The data also belong to a second study, concerning T cells of mothers and their children.

The sequenced material came from blood. The receptors stem from a boy aged 5 to 17 in good health. Both conserved end residues are part of each CDR3. Fields, in order: V gene, CDR3 protein.

>TRBV7-6
CASSLSGSGLNEQFF
>TRBV29-1
CSGSGGSYGETQYF
>TRBV9
CASSVRQGGGYTF
>TRBV28
CASSLSQPNSGANVLTF
>TRBV4-2
CANSPAAGYNEQFF
>TRBV28
CASGGTEETQYF
>TRBV6-4
CASSPRLQQFF
>TRBV7-8
CASSSYRDANYGYTF
>TRBV5-1
CASSFAANEKLFF
>TRBV29-1
CSVPEGGDSYEQYF
>TRBV25-1
CASSKNRESKQYF
>TRBV6-1
CASPQGDSGEIYEQYF
>TRBV29-1
CSADVLAGGPDTQYF
>TRBV14
CASSQGGGQFF
>TRBV18
CASSPQPGYYYGYTF
>TRBV6-1
CASRRETQYF
>TRBV19
CASSIGDGSSYNEQFF
>TRBV25-1
CASRTSGSTEQYF
>TRBV5-5
CASSSSVLGRNEKLFF
>TRBV10-3
CATYGGVTEAFF
>TRBV24-1
CATSDYRGNEQFF
>TRBV18
CASSPLGGRYEQYF
>TRBV20-1
CSARDLKGWVDF
>TRBV9
CASSNPLGQGANVLTF
>TRBV28
CASTFMLDGISEKLFF
>TRBV24-1
CATSDSKVGPRVGYTF
>TRBV24-1
CATSRGAGYNEQFF
>TRBV20-1
CSARGRPAGGEITGELFF
>TRBV27
CASSSTLLGEKLFF